These 21 T cell receptor beta chains came from one sample sequenced in a study of molecular identifiers for immune sequencing clone quantification. TCRdb re-analysed the PCR reads in MiXCR, keeping a single row per CDR3 protein. Here the sample spans 400,000 to 600,000 distinct CDR3 sequences, around 25% being singletons. Sequenced: naive CD8+ T cells from blood, with Jurkat cell RNA spiked in. The sample's subset: FACS-sorted CD8+CD4-CCR7+CD45RA+ naive T cells. The receptors shown here come from a human donor in good health. Some libraries in this study had Jurkat cell RNA spiked in.

This clonotype has only a few counts. This chain connects TRBV19 to TRBJ2-7; D assignment may be TRBD1 or TRBD2 (5 bases each). V lost 4 bases to trimming and J lost 3 bases, with 16 bases between them. This CDR3 spans 15 amino acids. Germline V gene lookup returns CDR1 LNHDA and CDR2 SQIVND (reference sequence). In nucleotides, the CDR3 is TGTGCCAGTAGTACAGCGTGGGACGGAGACTACGAGCAGTACTTC. This sequence encodes CASSTAWDGDYEQYF.

This clonotype was observed a handful of times. This chain uses TRBV3-1 with TRBJ2-5; TRBD2 agrees at 9 bases. V gave up 4 bases and J gave up 7 bases; unmatched junction bases: 13. The CDR3 sequence is 16 residues long. Germline-derived CDR1 and CDR2 are LGHDT and YNNKEL (reference sequence). For the CDR3, the DNA is TGTGCCAGCAGCCCCGAACTAGCGGGCCCACCGGGGACCCAGTACTTC. Residues: CASSPELAGPPGTQYF.

This clonotype was seen at least ten times. The chain recombines TRBV7-9 with TRBJ2-6; possibly TRBD1 or TRBD2 for D (5 bases each). V lost 5 bases and J lost 2, with 10 bases in between. Germline CDR1 is SEHNR and CDR2 is FQNEAQ (reference sequence). CDR3 length equals 15 residues. The CDR3 DNA is TGTGCCAGCAGCGCCAGGGAGCCTGGGGCCAACGTCCTGACTTTC. Encoded protein: CASSAREPGANVLTF.

Note on this clonotype: A single base separates this from a much larger clone, so it may be a read error. This rearrangement joins TRBV7-2 to TRBJ1-1, with unresolved D. Looked up from germline, CDR1 is SGHTA and CDR2 is FQGNSA. V shed 1 base and J shed 3 bases, with 12 bases lying between them. This CDR3 is 15 amino acids long. The CDR3 DNA reads as TGTGCCAGCAGCTTAGACAGACCACTGGACACTGAAGCTTTCTTT. As protein: CASSLDRPLDTEAFF.

The V gene is TRBV24-1, the J gene TRBJ2-7; TRBD1 matches 10 bases. Per germline, CDR1 KGHDR and CDR2 SFDVKD. This CDR3 is built from 13 residues. V shed 4 bases, J shed 5 bases, and the junction held 1 base outside the gene matches. The CDR3 DNA is TGTGCCACCAGTGAAGGACAGGGGGACGAGCAGTACTTC. Its protein product is CATSEGQGDEQYF.

This clonotype was found many times. The chain uses TRBV7-9 and TRBJ2-5; TRBD2 agrees at 13 bases. CDR1 is SEHNR and CDR2 is FQNEAQ in the germline V gene (reference sequence). This CDR3 has 14 residues. The J segment lost 4 bases and the V segment lost 5 bases, leaving 1 base of the junction unmatched. The CDR3 bases are TGTGCCAGCAGCCGGACTAGCGGGAGAGAGACCCAGTACTTC. Its protein product is CASSRTSGRETQYF.

The chain combines TRBV12-3 or TRBV12-4 with TRBJ2-2, with 8 bases fitting TRBD1. V gave up 8 bases and J gave up 5 bases; unmatched junction bases: 10. CDR3 length: 15 amino acids. DNA of the CDR3: TGTGCCAGCCGACCAGGACAGGGACTGACCGGGGAGCTGTTTTTT. It translates to CASRPGQGLTGELFF.

This clonotype was seen a few times. This chain links TRBV28 with TRBJ2-7; D gene uncertain. Germline assignment: CDR1 MDHEN and CDR2 SYDVKM. There are 14 residues in the CDR3. Trimming left V 5 bases short and J 1 base short, with 12 bases between. CDR3: CASSTRTDSYEQYF. The DNA for the CDR3 is TGTGCCAGCAGTACGCGTACAGATTCCTACGAGCAGTACTTC.

This clonotype was counted a few times. The genes are TRBV9 and TRBJ2-2, with no clear D. Germline loops: CDR1 SGDLS, CDR2 YYNGEE. The V gene lost 0 bases and the J gene lost 4 bases, with 4 bases spanning the gap. There are 13 residues in the CDR3. The CDR3 DNA reads as TGTGCCAGCAGCGTAGAGGTCACCGGGGAGCTGTTTTTT. This codes for CASSVEVTGELFF.

A few counts support this clonotype. The DNA of the CDR3 is TGTGCCAGCAGCCCCTGGGATGTGCGAGAAAAACTGTTTTTT. Its protein is CASSPWDVREKLFF. This sequence joins TRBV7-9 and TRBJ1-4; D not certain. Germline loops: CDR1 SEHNR, CDR2 FQNEAQ (reference sequence). V gave up 5 bases and J gave up 8 bases, with 15 bases separating them. The CDR3 extends over 14 amino acids.

In this sample, this clonotype turned up many times. This chain joins TRBV5-5 and TRBJ1-6, with D maybe TRBD1 (5 bases). The germline gives CDR1 SGHKS, CDR2 YYEKEE (reference sequence). Trimming took 2 bases from V and 3 from J, leaving 12 bases between them. CDR3 length: 16 amino acids. CDR3 sequence reads: CASSFTGTDYNSPLHF. The CDR3, as DNA: TGTGCCAGCAGCTTCACCGGGACGGACTATAATTCACCCCTCCACTTT.

This clonotype was seen only a few times. The chain recombines TRBV20-1 with TRBJ1-1, with D uncertain. Per the germline V gene, CDR1 is DFQATT and CDR2 is SNEGSKA (reference sequence). V was trimmed by 6 bases and J by 0 bases, leaving 11 bases between them. The CDR3 is 13 amino acids. The CDR3 nucleotides are TGCAGTGCCCCGCCGCAGTTGAACACTGAAGCTTTCTTT. It translates to CSAPPQLNTEAFF.

In this sample, this clonotype turned up a few times. V gene TRBV6-6 combines with J gene TRBJ2-3; maybe TRBD2 (5 bases). Trimming left V 5 bases short and J 2 bases short, with 17 bases between. The CDR3 extends over 16 amino acids. In germline, CDR1 is MNHNY, CDR2 SVGAGI (reference sequence). In nucleotides, the CDR3 is TGTGCCAGCAGTCCTGTAGCGACCCCATCCACAGATACGCAGTATTTT. Its protein is CASSPVATPSTDTQYF.

The V and J genes are TRBV27 and TRBJ2-3; a weak D match, TRBD2 (6 bases). There are 16 residues in the CDR3. Trimming pared 2 bases from V and 0 bases from J, leaving 12 bases between. Germline CDR1 is MNHEY and CDR2 is SMNVEV (reference sequence). CDR3 in amino acids: CASSLGASVSTDTQYF. CDR3 sequence (DNA): TGTGCCAGCAGTTTAGGGGCTAGCGTGAGCACAGATACGCAGTATTTT.

In the case of this clonotype: No conserved phenylalanine or tryptophan is present at the end of the CDR3, so a read error is the likely explanation. CDR3 in amino acids: CAWEEGGLGTEAFL. The CDR3 bases are TGTGCCTGGGAGGAAGGGGGGCTCGGCACTGAAGCTTTCCTT. The genes are TRBV30 and TRBJ1-1; D might be TRBD1 (6 bases). The CDR3 covers 14 residues. Trimming took 5 bases from V and 4 from J, leaving 17 bases between them. From germline, CDR1 is GTSNPN and CDR2 SVGIG (reference sequence).

Turning to this clonotype: Germline is not matched at one junction end, which may reflect a read error. The V and J genes are TRBV4-1 and TRBJ1-4, with 7 bases aligning to TRBD1. CDR1 and CDR2 (germline): MGHRA, YSYEKL. There are 16 residues in the CDR3. The CDR3: CAGSTQTGATNEKLFF. CDR3 DNA: TGCGCCGGCAGCACCCAAACAGGGGCAACTAATGAAAAACTGTTTTTT.

V is TRBV7-8 and J is TRBJ2-3; D call uncertain. The CDR3 extends over 13 amino acids. Deletions cut 6 bases from V and 4 bases from J, with 11 bases between. Germline CDR1 is SGHVS and CDR2 is FQNEAQ. The CDR3 coding sequence is TGTGCCAGCAGTTCCATTGTGGCAGATACGCAGTATTTT. This gives the protein CASSSIVADTQYF.

There are many counts of this clonotype. CDR3 DNA sequence: TGTGCCAGCAGTCTAAATGCTGGGGGGGCCCAGGGAACTGAAGCTTTCTTT. This encodes CASSLNAGGAQGTEAFF. The J gene is TRBJ1-1, the V gene TRBV28; TRBD1 is a possible D gene (6 bases). The CDR3 is 17 amino acids. Germline loops: CDR1 MDHEN, CDR2 SYDVKM. Trimming pared 5 bases from V and 5 bases from J, leaving 24 bases between.

V and J are TRBV4-3 and TRBJ1-1; D remains ambiguous. V was trimmed by 0 bases and J by 7 bases, leaving 9 bases between them. Germline V gives CDR1 LGHNA, CDR2 YSLEER. The CDR3 has 13 residues. The CDR3 nucleotides read TGCGCCAGCAGCCAAGATTGGAGATTTGAAGCTTTCTTT. This translates into CASSQDWRFEAFF.

This clonotype was seen more than once but under ten times. This chain joins TRBV11-2 and TRBJ2-7; TRBD2 agrees at 10 bases. The CDR3 length is 15 residues. Germline CDR1 reads SGHAT; CDR2 reads FQNNGV. V lost 5 bases and J lost 2; bases outside the gene matches: 6. The CDR3 sequence is CASSTRTSGPYEQYF. For the CDR3, the DNA is TGTGCCAGCAGCACCCGGACTAGCGGCCCCTACGAGCAGTACTTC.

A few counts support this clonotype. This chain connects TRBV20-1 to TRBJ2-3; TRBD2 aligns across 7 bases. Trimming at V came to 0 bases and at J to 0 bases, leaving 6 bases not matched to a gene. Germline V lookup: CDR1 DFQATT, CDR2 SNEGSKA (reference sequence). This CDR3 has 16 amino acids. CDR3 sequence reads: CSARDISGTSTDTQYF. The CDR3 DNA reads as TGCAGTGCTAGAGACATAAGCGGGACTAGCACAGATACGCAGTATTTT.